A selection of T cell receptor beta chains follows, all from one sample in a study of blood T cell repertoires in COVID-19. Clones were read by immunoSEQ multiplex PCR, and TCRdb kept only the in-frame ones, dropping some. The table has around 160,000 clones, just over 85% seen once; the top ten hold roughly 8%. Material for sequencing was peripheral blood. The receptor set was obtained from a man in his sixties with acute or convalescent COVID-19. Both conserved end residues are part of each CDR3. Fields, in order: V gene, D gene, clone size, J gene, CDR3 DNA, CDR3 protein. The D gene is left open where the match is weak. Clone size is shown for a subset of rows, as once, few, many or a class of expanded clone.

>TRBV29-1|-|-|TRBJ2-7
TGCAGCGTTTCAAGCGGGACAGGTGGTACCTACGAGCAGTACTTC
CSVSSGTGGTYEQYF
>TRBV18|TRBD1|-|TRBJ2-7
TGTGCCAGCTCCGACCGGGACAGACTCTCCTACGAGCAGTACTTC
CASSDRDRLSYEQYF
>TRBV4-1|-|-|TRBJ1-5
TGCGCCAGCAGCCAAGGAGGAGGGCGTTTTATCAGCAATCAGCCCCAGCATTTT
CASSQGGGRFISNQPQHF
>TRBV10-3|TRBD1|-|TRBJ1-5
TGTGCCATCAGTGATTCGGACAGGGGCAATCAGCCCCAGCATTTT
CAISDSDRGNQPQHF
>TRBV21-1|-|-|TRBJ2-7
TGTGCCAGCAGCAAAGCGGGTGGACAGGGGCAGTACTTC
CASSKAGGQGQYF
>TRBV4-1|TRBD1|few|TRBJ2-2
TGCGCCAGCAGCCCTCCGGACAGGGAGACCGGGGAGCTGTTTTTT
CASSPPDRETGELFF
>TRBV2|-|-|TRBJ1-1
TGTGCCAGCAGTGAACAGGGCGGCACTGAAGCTTTCTTT
CASSEQGGTEAFF
>TRBV7-3|-|-|TRBJ2-2
TGTGCCAGCAGCCTCACGGGGAACACCGGGGAGCTGTTTTTT
CASSLTGNTGELFF
>TRBV11-3|TRBD2|once|TRBJ2-5
TGTGCCAGCAGCCGGGGCCTAGCGGGGTTACAAGAGACCCAGTACTTC
CASSRGLAGLQETQYF
>TRBV18|TRBD1|-|TRBJ1-6
TGTGCCAGCTCAGCCACACAGGGGGCGCGGTCACCCCTCCACTTT
CASSATQGARSPLHF
>TRBV14|-|-|TRBJ1-5
TGTGCCAGCAGCCGTCCGAATCAGCCCCAGCATTTT
CASSRPNQPQHF
>TRBV6-5|-|-|TRBJ1-2
TGTGCCAGCAGAGCAGGGGTTGGCTACACCTTC
CASRAGVGYTF
>TRBV28|TRBD1|-|TRBJ1-2
TGTGCCAGCAGTCCAAGACAGGGGGGTTGGGGCTACACCTTC
CASSPRQGGWGYTF
>TRBV27|TRBD2|-|TRBJ2-7
TGTGCCAGCAGTTGGGGTCCGGGACTAGCCTACGAGCAGTACTTC
CASSWGPGLAYEQYF
>TRBV11-2|-|-|TRBJ2-7
TGTGCCAGCAGCGTTAACCCCGGACTCTACGAGCAGTACTTC
CASSVNPGLYEQYF
>TRBV10-3|TRBD1|-|TRBJ2-5
TGTGCCATCAGTACGGGACAGGGAGGGGAGACCCAGTACTTC
CAISTGQGGETQYF
>TRBV9|TRBD2|once|TRBJ2-7
TGTGCCAGCAGCGTAGACGTGGCGGGAGGAGGATACGAGCAGTACTTC
CASSVDVAGGGYEQYF
>TRBV24-1|TRBD1|-|TRBJ2-5
TGTGCCACCAGTCCGGGACAGGGACAAGAGACCCAGTACTTC
CATSPGQGQETQYF
>TRBV7-9|TRBD1|-|TRBJ1-1
TGTGCCAGCAGCTTAGCGGTAGCGTGGGACAGGGGGCGTAAAGCTTTCTTT
CASSLAVAWDRGRKAFF
>TRBV18|-|-|TRBJ1-2
TGTGCCAGCTCCGCCAGCGGGAGGGGATTGTATGGCTACACCTTC
CASSASGRGLYGYTF
>TRBV19|-|-|TRBJ1-2
TGTGCCAGTAGTCCCCCCCAGGGATCCGGCTATGGCTACACCTTC
CASSPPQGSGYGYTF
>TRBV29-1|TRBD2|-|TRBJ2-3
TGCAGCGTGGCCCCTAGCGGGAGCCCGGGGGATACGCAGTATTTT
CSVAPSGSPGDTQYF
>TRBV5-4|-|-|TRBJ2-3
TGTGCCAGCAGCTTGGGGCAATATACGCAGTATTTT
CASSLGQYTQYF
>TRBV29-1|-|-|TRBJ1-4
TGCAGCGCCCAGTCGGGGAGTGAAAAACTGTTTTTT
CSAQSGSEKLFF
>TRBV10-1|TRBD2|-|TRBJ2-1
TGCGCCAGCAGTGGTAGCGGGAATGGGAATGAGCAGTTCTTC
CASSGSGNGNEQFF
>TRBV7-2|-|-|TRBJ1-2
TGTGCCAGCAGCTTAAACACGTATAACTATGGCTACACCTTC
CASSLNTYNYGYTF
>TRBV9|-|few|TRBJ1-5
TGTGCCAGCAGCGTAGATCTAGATCAGCCCCAGCATTTT
CASSVDLDQPQHF
>TRBV6-4|-|-|TRBJ1-5
TGTGCCAGCAGTGCCTCACGCAGTCAGCCCCAGCATTTT
CASSASRSQPQHF
>TRBV9|TRBD1|few|TRBJ1-2
TGTGCCAGCAGCGCGGAACAGGGGGCGCGGAGCTATGGCTACACCTTC
CASSAEQGARSYGYTF
>TRBV5-1|TRBD2|once|TRBJ2-1
TGCGCCAGCAGCTTGACTAGCGGGAGAAACAATGAGCAGTTCTTC
CASSLTSGRNNEQFF
>TRBV11-2|-|-|TRBJ2-7
TGTGCCAGCAGCTTAGAGGCGACAGACTACGAGCAGTACTTC
CASSLEATDYEQYF
>TRBV30|-|-|TRBJ2-7
TGTGCCTGGGAGAGGATATCCTACGAGCAGTACTTC
CAWERISYEQYF
>TRBV5-4|TRBD2|-|TRBJ2-5
TGTGCCAGCAGCTTGAGCGGGACCTCAAAGTACTTC
CASSLSGTSKYF
>TRBV12-3/TRBV12-4|-|-|TRBJ1-2
TGTGCCAGCAGTTCCTTGACAGTGGGCTACACCTTC
CASSSLTVGYTF
>TRBV10-1|-|-|TRBJ2-7
TGCGCCAGCAGTGGAGGCTCCTCCTACGAGCAGTACTTC
CASSGGSSYEQYF
>TRBV30|-|-|TRBJ2-1
TGTGCCTGGTCCGGGAAACCCTACAATGAGCAGTTCTTC
CAWSGKPYNEQFF
>TRBV3-1/TRBV3-2|-|-|TRBJ1-1
TGTGCCAGCAGCCAAGAGCCGGGAGGGGCTTTCTTT
CASSQEPGGAFF